This T cell receptor beta chain was obtained from a study of cytomegalovirus exposure and HLA in healthy donors. Looked up from germline, CDR1 is SNHLY and CDR2 is FYNNEI. CDR3 length: 14 residues. The V end lost 5 bases, the J end lost 0 bases, and 11 bases lay between the germline ends. PCR employed 60 Vbeta and 13 Jbeta primers. Repertoires were generated with immunoSEQ multiplex PCR, while TCRdb's copy carries only in-frame clones and drops some. The table includes about 190,000 clones, around 67% detected once. This receptor was taken from a woman aged 25 to 39 in good health and CMV-seropositive. This sequence joins TRBV2 and TRBJ2-7; perhaps TRBD1 as D (5 bases). The source material was PBMCs. CDR3 residues: CASSSQGTSYEQYF. CDR3 bases: TGTGCCAGCAGTTCCCAGGGCACCTCCTACGAGCAGTACTTC.